These 15 T cell receptor beta chains were all obtained from the same sample, sequenced in a study of blood T cell repertoires in COVID-19. The repertoire was sequenced with immunoSEQ multiplex PCR; TCRdb's copy has only in-frame clones and lacks some. Among some 200,000 clones listed, 87% were seen once. Sequenced input: peripheral blood. The receptors come from a woman aged 18-29 years who had recovered from COVID-19.

The genes are TRBV19 and TRBJ1-5; the D gene is possibly TRBD1 (6 bases). Trimming cost V 1 base and J 0 bases, with 7 bases left between them. The CDR3 runs 15 residues. Germline CDR1 is LNHDA and CDR2 is SQIVND (reference sequence). DNA for the CDR3: TGTGCCAGTAGTATAGCAGGGGATAGCAATCAGCCCCAGCATTTT. Protein: CASSIAGDSNQPQHF. Supplemented by reference TRBV19 and TRBJ1-5, the full variable domain reads DGGITQSPKYLFRKEGQNVTLSCEQNLNHDAMYWYRQDPGQGLRLIYYSQIVNDFQKGDIAEGYSVSREKKESFPLTVTSAQKNPTAFYLCASSIAGDSNQPQHFGDGTRLSIL.

This chain uses TRBV7-9 with TRBJ2-7, with 15 bases identical to TRBD2. The junction had 10 bases not matched to a gene; V was cut back by 4 bases and J by 6 bases. The germline gives CDR1 SEHNR, CDR2 FQNEAQ (reference sequence). There are 17 residues in the CDR3. Written as DNA, the CDR3 is TGTGCCAGCAGCTCCACGGGACTAGCGGGAGGAAAAGGCGAGCAGTACTTC. Encoded protein: CASSSTGLAGGKGEQYF.

The J gene is TRBJ2-7, the V gene TRBV19; the D gene is possibly TRBD1 (5 bases). V was cut by 8 bases and J by 4 bases, with 9 bases left in between. Germline lookup yields CDR1 LNHDA and CDR2 SQIVND (reference sequence). This CDR3 comprises 11 residues. The chain's CDR3 is CASGRGYEQYF. CDR3 DNA sequence: TGTGCCAGTGGAAGGGGATACGAGCAGTACTTC.

The genes are TRBV5-6 and TRBJ1-1, with unresolved D. The CDR3 has 12 amino acids. The V end was cut by 2 bases, the J end by 5 bases, with 7 bases between. Germline CDR1 reads SGHDT; CDR2 reads YYEEEE. The CDR3 is CASSFGETEAFF. The CDR3 DNA follows: TGTGCCAGCAGCTTCGGGGAGACTGAAGCTTTCTTT.

This chain joins TRBV7-3 and TRBJ1-1, with a weak D call TRBD1 (5 bases). Germline CDR1 SGHTA, CDR2 FQGTGA. Trimming cost V 2 bases and J 3 bases, with 13 bases left between them. The CDR3 runs to 15 residues. The CDR3: CASSLGTGAYTEAFF. CDR3 DNA sequence: TGTGCCAGCAGCTTAGGAACAGGAGCCTACACTGAAGCTTTCTTT.

With regard to this clone: Other nucleotide sequences in the sample specify the same CDR3. This chain uses TRBV7-2 with TRBJ1-5, with TRBD1 matching 7 bases. The CDR3 spans 14 residues. Losses at the gene ends were 3 bases for V and 1 base for J; bases not matched to a gene: 0. CDR1 is SGHTA and CDR2 is FQGNSA in the germline V gene. The CDR3 DNA is TGTGCCAGCAGCTTGACAGGGAGCAATCAGCCCCAGCATTTT. Protein sequence: CASSLTGSNQPQHF. The full variable domain, with the rest looked up from reference TRBV7-2 and TRBJ1-5, is GAGVSQSPSNKVTEKGKDVELRCDPISGHTALYWYRQSLGQGLEFLIYFQGNSAPDKSGLPSDRFSAERTGGSVSTLTIQRTQQEDSAVYLCASSLTGSNQPQHFGDGTRLSIL.

This chain joins TRBV4-1 and TRBJ2-3; TRBD2 agrees at 13 bases. CDR3 length: 18 amino acids. The J segment lost 1 base and the V segment lost 0 bases, leaving 4 bases of the junction unmatched. Germline V gene lookup returns CDR1 MGHRA and CDR2 YSYEKL. The CDR3 protein is CASSQDRGLAGGTDTQYF. The CDR3 nucleotides read TGCGCCAGCAGCCAAGACCGTGGACTAGCGGGAGGCACAGATACGCAGTATTTT.

J is TRBJ2-7 and V is TRBV4-3; TRBD2 is a possible D gene (6 bases). V was shortened by 0 bases and J by 4 bases, with 13 bases between the two germline ends. This CDR3 contains 15 residues. The germline gives CDR1 LGHNA, CDR2 YSLEER. The chain's CDR3 is CASSQEVAEGYEQYF. The CDR3, as DNA: TGCGCCAGCAGCCAAGAGGTGGCGGAGGGATACGAGCAGTACTTC.

The chain carries TRBV6-6 and TRBJ2-5, with D possibly matching TRBD2 (6 bases). The CDR3 has 13 residues. Germline loops: CDR1 MNHNY, CDR2 SVGAGI (reference sequence). Trimming removed 4 bases from V and 5 bases from J, with 11 bases in between. In nucleotides, the CDR3 is TGTGCCAGCAGTTCCCGTGGGGGGGAGACCCAGTACTTC. Translation gives CASSSRGGETQYF.

The gene calls are TRBV6-5 and TRBJ2-1, with 7 bases identical to TRBD2. Trimming removed 5 bases from V and 4 bases from J; junction bases left unmatched: 5. The CDR3 loop spans 14 amino acids. The V gene's germline CDR1 is MNHEY and CDR2 SVGAGI. CDR3 coding DNA: TGTGCCAGCAGTCGGTGGGAGGGGTACAATGAGCAGTTCTTC. Translated, it gives CASSRWEGYNEQFF.

The genes are TRBV5-4 and TRBJ2-5; 11 bases map to TRBD1. V trimming: 0 bases; J trimming: 5 bases; junction bases outside the gene matches: 6. CDR1 is SGHNT, CDR2 YYREEE, per germline (reference sequence). This CDR3 comprises 16 residues. As DNA, the CDR3 is TGTGCCAGCAGCTTGGCCGGACAGGGGGCAGGGGAGACCCAGTACTTC. This sequence encodes CASSLAGQGAGETQYF.

This chain uses TRBV19 with TRBJ1-1; weak D call: TRBD1 (5 bases). The CDR3 covers 13 residues. Germline V lookup: CDR1 LNHDA, CDR2 SQIVND (reference sequence). V gave up 4 bases and J gave up 1 base, with 7 bases separating them. The CDR3 here is CASSNTGNTEAFF. The CDR3 DNA follows: TGTGCCAGTAGTAACACAGGGAACACTGAAGCTTTCTTT.

The chain combines TRBV21-1 with TRBJ2-2; the D call in the table, TRBD2, was not verified against the DNA. TRBV21-1 is shown as a pseudogene. The CDR3 totals 19 residues. Here the CDR3 reads CASSLETTPVTTNTGELFF. The CDR3 region has the DNA TGTGCCAGCAGCCTTGAGACTACCCCCGTGACAACGAACACCGGGGAGCTGTTTTTT.

This clone turned up a few times. V gene TRBV28 combines with J gene TRBJ2-5; TRBD2 is a possible D gene (7 bases). CDR1 and CDR2 (germline): MDHEN, SYDVKM. V was trimmed by 9 bases and J by 5 bases, leaving 22 bases between them. The CDR3 is 15 amino acids. CDR3 nucleotide sequence: TGTGCCAGTATCTCCCGGGTGGGGGGGCTGGAGACCCAGTACTTC. Its protein product is CASISRVGGLETQYF.

Only a few counts were recorded for this clone. This rearrangement joins TRBV4-3 to TRBJ1-5, with a possible D match to TRBD1 (6 bases). The germline V gene has CDR1 LGHNA and CDR2 YSLEER. CDR3 length: 15 residues. V was trimmed by 3 bases and J by 6 bases, leaving 15 bases between them. In nucleotides, the CDR3 is TGCGCCAGCAGCCAGGACACAGGGTGGGGTCAGCCCCAGCATTTT. As protein: CASSQDTGWGQPQHF.